Described below is a single T cell receptor (beta chain) sequence and its context. The target antigen is unknown. The source of the sample is a study of STAT5B mutations in CD4+ large granular lymphocyte leukemia. TCRdb keeps only in-frame clones here, not all; method: immunoSEQ multiplex PCR. The repertoire holds about 24,000 clones, with more than 70% as singletons. Study-wide results and limits: No patients shared main leukemic clonotypes, though 20% to 25% appeared at low frequency elsewhere.

The CDR3 consists of 18 residues. With 7 bases clipped from V and 0 bases from J, the junction kept 11 bases outside the gene matches. Per the germline V gene, CDR1 is LNHDA and CDR2 is SQIVND (reference sequence). This sequence joins TRBV19 and TRBJ1-5; 11 bases fit TRBD1. The TCR was taken from a human donor in good health. Sequenced material: CD4+ T cells from blood buffy coats. The CDR3 loop is CASTEMGTGGYSNQPQHF. The DNA of the CDR3 is TGTGCCAGTACCGAAATGGGGACAGGGGGTTATAGCAATCAGCCCCAGCATTTT.